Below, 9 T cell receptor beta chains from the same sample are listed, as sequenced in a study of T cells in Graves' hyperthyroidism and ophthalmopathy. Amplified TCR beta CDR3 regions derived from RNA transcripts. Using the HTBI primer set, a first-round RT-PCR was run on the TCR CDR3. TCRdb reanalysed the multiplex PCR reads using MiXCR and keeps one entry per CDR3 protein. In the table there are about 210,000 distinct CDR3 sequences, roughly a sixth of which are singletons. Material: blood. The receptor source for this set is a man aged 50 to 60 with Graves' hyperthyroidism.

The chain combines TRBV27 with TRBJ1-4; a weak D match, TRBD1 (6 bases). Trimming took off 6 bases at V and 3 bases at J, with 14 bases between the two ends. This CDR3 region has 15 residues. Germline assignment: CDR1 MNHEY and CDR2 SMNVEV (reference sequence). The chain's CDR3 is CASSLQGLPNEKLFF. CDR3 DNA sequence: TGTGCCAGCAGCCTCCAGGGGCTTCCTAATGAAAAACTGTTTTTT.

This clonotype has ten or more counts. CDR3 sequence reads: CASSEYGSYGYTF. CDR3 in DNA: TGTGCCAGCAGTGAATACGGCAGCTATGGCTACACCTTC. The chain has TRBV2 and TRBJ1-2; D not resolved. The CDR3 consists of 13 residues. CDR1 SNHLY and CDR2 FYNNEI come from the germline V gene. The V end lost 2 bases, the J end lost 4 bases, and 8 bases lay between the germline ends. Together with reference TRBV2 and TRBJ1-2, the CDR3 gives the full variable domain: EPEVTQTPSHQVTQMGQEVILRCVPISNHLYFYWYRQILGQKVEFLVSFYNNEISEKSEIFDDQFSVERPDGSNFTLKIRSTKLEDSAMYFCASSEYGSYGYTFGSGTRLTVV.

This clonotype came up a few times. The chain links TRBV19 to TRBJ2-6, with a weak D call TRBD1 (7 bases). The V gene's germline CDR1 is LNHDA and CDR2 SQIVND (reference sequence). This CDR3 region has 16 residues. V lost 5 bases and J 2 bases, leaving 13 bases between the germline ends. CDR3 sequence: CASSYRGLAGANVLTF. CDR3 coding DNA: TGTGCCAGTAGTTACAGGGGACTGGCTGGGGCCAACGTCCTGACTTTC. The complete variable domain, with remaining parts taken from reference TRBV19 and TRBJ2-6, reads DGGITQSPKYLFRKEGQNVTLSCEQNLNHDAMYWYRQDPGQGLRLIYYSQIVNDFQKGDIAEGYSVSREKKESFPLTVTSAQKNPTAFYLCASSYRGLAGANVLTFGAGSRLTVL.

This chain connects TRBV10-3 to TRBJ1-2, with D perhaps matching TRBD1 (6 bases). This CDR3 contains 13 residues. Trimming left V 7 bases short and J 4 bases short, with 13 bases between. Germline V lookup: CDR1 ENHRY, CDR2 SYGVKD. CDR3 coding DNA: TGTGCCATCAATCCTCAGGGGATCTATGGCTACACCTTC. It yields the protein CAINPQGIYGYTF.

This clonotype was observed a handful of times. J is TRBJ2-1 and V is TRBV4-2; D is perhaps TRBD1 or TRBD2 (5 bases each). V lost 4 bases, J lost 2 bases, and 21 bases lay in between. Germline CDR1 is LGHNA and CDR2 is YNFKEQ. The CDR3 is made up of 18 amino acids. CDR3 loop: CASSPTRISGRTYNEQFF. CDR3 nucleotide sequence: TGTGCCAGCAGCCCAACTCGAATTTCGGGACGGACCTACAATGAGCAGTTCTTC.

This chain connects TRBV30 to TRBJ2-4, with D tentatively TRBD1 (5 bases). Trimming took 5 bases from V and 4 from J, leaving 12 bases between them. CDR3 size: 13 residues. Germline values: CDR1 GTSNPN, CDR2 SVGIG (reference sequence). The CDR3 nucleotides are TGTGCCTGGCTTGGGCGGACAAAAAACATTCAGTACTTC. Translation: CAWLGRTKNIQYF.

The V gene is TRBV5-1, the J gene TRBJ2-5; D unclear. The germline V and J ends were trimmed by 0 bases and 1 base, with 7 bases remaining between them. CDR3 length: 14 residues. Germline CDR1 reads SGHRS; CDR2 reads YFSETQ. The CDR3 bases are TGCGCCAGCAGCTTGGGGAACAGCCAAGAGACCCAGTACTTC. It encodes CASSLGNSQETQYF.

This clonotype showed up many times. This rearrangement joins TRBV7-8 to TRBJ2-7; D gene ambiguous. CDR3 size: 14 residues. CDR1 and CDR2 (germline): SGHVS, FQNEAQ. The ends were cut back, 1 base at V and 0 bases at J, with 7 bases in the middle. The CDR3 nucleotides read TGTGCCAGCAGCTTAGTGGTTAACTCCTACGAGCAGTACTTC. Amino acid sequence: CASSLVVNSYEQYF.

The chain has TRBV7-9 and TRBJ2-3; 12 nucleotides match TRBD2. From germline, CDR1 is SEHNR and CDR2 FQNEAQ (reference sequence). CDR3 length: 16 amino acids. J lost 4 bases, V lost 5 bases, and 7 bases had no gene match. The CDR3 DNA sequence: TGTGCCAGCAGCCAAGGACTAGCGGGGAGTGCAGATACGCAGTATTTT. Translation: CASSQGLAGSADTQYF. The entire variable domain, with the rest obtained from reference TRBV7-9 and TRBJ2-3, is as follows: DTGVSQNPRHKITKRGQNVTFRCDPISEHNRLYWYRQTLGQGPEFLTYFQNEAQLEKSRLLSDRFSAERPKGSFSTLEIQRTEQGDSAMYLCASSQGLAGSADTQYFGPGTRLTVL.